This TCR beta chain is from a study of vaccination effects on CD4 cells after COVID-19. Study-wide context: It was a median of 72 days after the second dose that post-vaccine samples were obtained. Roughly 1.9 million PBMC per well received 10 IU/ml IL-2 and around 11 ug/ml peptides in culture. General observations from the study: In the study, convalescent patients were few, and early post-infection timepoints were absent.

When more than 9 days of culture had elapsed, CD4+ T cells were isolated. Participants each got two BNT162b2 or mRNA-1273 vaccine doses. None of the vaccinated had previously contracted SARS-CoV-2, and their nucleocapsid antibodies tested negative. On this clone itself: Its specificity is not known.

V lost 3 bases to trimming and J lost 4 bases; unmatched junction nucleotides: 4. This CDR3 comprises 14 residues. Germline CDR1 reads KGHSH; CDR2 reads LQKENI. TCRdb keeps only in-frame clones here, not all; method: immunoSEQ multiplex PCR. Of under 55,000 clones listed, roughly three quarters were seen once; the top ten hold around 6.7%. Sequenced here: CD4+ T cells from PBMCs cultured without peptide, sampled after COVID-19 vaccination. J is TRBJ1-2 and V is TRBV18, with 8 bases matching TRBD1. The clonotype originates from a human donor who received a COVID-19 vaccine. The CDR3 nucleotides are TGTGCCAGCTCACCGACAGGGGCACGCTATGGCTACACCTTC. Translating gives CASSPTGARYGYTF.